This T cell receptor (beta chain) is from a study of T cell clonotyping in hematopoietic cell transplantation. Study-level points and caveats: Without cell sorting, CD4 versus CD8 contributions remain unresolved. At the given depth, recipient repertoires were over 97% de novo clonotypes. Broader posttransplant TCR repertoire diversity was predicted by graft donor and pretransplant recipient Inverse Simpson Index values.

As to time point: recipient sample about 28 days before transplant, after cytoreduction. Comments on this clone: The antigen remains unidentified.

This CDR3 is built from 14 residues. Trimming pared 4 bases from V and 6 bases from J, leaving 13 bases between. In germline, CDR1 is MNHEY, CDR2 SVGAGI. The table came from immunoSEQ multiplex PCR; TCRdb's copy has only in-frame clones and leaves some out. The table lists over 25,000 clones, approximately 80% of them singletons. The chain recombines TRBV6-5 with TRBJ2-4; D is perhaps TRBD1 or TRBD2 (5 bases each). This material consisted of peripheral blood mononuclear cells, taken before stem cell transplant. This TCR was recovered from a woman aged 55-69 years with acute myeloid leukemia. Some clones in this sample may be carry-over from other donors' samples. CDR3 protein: CASSSIRDGNIQYF. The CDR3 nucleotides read TGTGCCAGCAGTTCCATCCGGGACGGAAACATTCAGTACTTC.